This TCR beta chain was identified during a study of technical replicates of blood from a few donors. TCRdb's copy holds only in-frame clones and misses some; the assay was immunoSEQ multiplex PCR. The sample carries more than 75,000 clones, approximately 94% recorded once. Trimming left V 4 bases short and J 0 bases short, with 12 bases between. CDR3 length: 15 amino acids. From germline, CDR1 is SGHDT and CDR2 YYEEEE. The source is a human donor in good health. The chain links TRBV5-6 to TRBJ2-3; D is perhaps TRBD2 (6 bases). The sample was T cells isolated from PBMCs. Written as DNA, the CDR3 is TGTGCCAGCAGCCTAACTGGGACTAGCACAGATACGCAGTATTTT. It is translated as CASSLTGTSTDTQYF. Using reference TRBV5-6 and TRBJ2-3 for the parts outside the CDR3, the full variable domain is DAGVTQSPTHLIKTRGQQVTLRCSPKSGHDTVSWYQQALGQGPQFIFQYYEEEERQRGNFPDRFSGHQFPNYSSELNVNALLLGDSALYLCASSLTGTSTDTQYFGPGTRLTVL.